Below, 30 T cell receptor beta chains from the same sample are listed, as sequenced in a study of blood T cell repertoires in COVID-19. Clones were sequenced by immunoSEQ multiplex PCR, and TCRdb holds only the in-frame ones, with some missing. The sample includes 100,000 to 150,000 clones, approximately 90% of them seen just once. Sequencing used peripheral blood. The receptors stem from a man aged 50 or older with acute or convalescent COVID-19.

Comments on this clone: Distinct nucleotide sequences in the sample also encode this CDR3. The rearrangement joins TRBV7-2 to TRBJ1-5, with TRBD1 matching 7 bases. Trimming took 6 bases from V and 1 from J; bases not matched to a gene: 9. The CDR3 extends over 16 amino acids. CDR1 and CDR2 (germline): SGHTA, FQGNSA. In nucleotides, the CDR3 is TGTGCCAGCAGTTTTTCAGGGGGTGCGAGCAATCAGCCCCAGCATTTT. Its translation is CASSFSGGASNQPQHF.

The chain joins TRBV6-4 to TRBJ2-5; TRBD2 aligns across 7 bases. The V and J ends lost 5 bases and 5 bases, in that order; junction bases with no gene match: 20. Germline V gene lookup returns CDR1 MRHNA and CDR2 SNTAGT. This CDR3 has 18 residues. The CDR3 DNA follows: TGTGCCAGCAGTCCACTATTATCCCGGGACTATCCTGGCGAGACCCAGTACTTC. Its translation: CASSPLLSRDYPGETQYF.

The chain combines TRBV5-1 with TRBJ2-7; 9 nucleotides align to TRBD1. Germline V gene lookup returns CDR1 SGHRS and CDR2 YFSETQ. J gave up 3 bases and V 6 bases, and 7 bases lay outside the gene matches. The CDR3 has 14 residues. DNA for the CDR3: TGCGCCAGCAAGGCATCGGGACAGGGCTACGAGCAGTACTTC. Translating gives CASKASGQGYEQYF.

V gene TRBV28 combines with J gene TRBJ1-1; TRBD1 aligns across 10 bases. Germline CDR1 and CDR2: MDHEN and SYDVKM. J gave up 9 bases and V 2 bases, and 9 bases lay outside the gene matches. CDR3 length: 15 amino acids. The CDR3 loop is CASSLPRTGGEKAFF. DNA of the CDR3: TGTGCCAGCAGTTTACCCCGGACAGGGGGGGAAAAAGCTTTCTTT.

V is TRBV5-1 and J is TRBJ1-2; 9 bases map to TRBD1. The CDR3 extends over 14 amino acids. The V gene's germline CDR1 is SGHRS and CDR2 YFSETQ. V was clipped by 3 bases and J by 5 bases; unmatched bases: 5. The CDR3 region has the DNA TGCGCCAGCAGCTCGGGGACAGGGACTTATGGCTACACCTTC. It encodes CASSSGTGTYGYTF.

The genes are TRBV6-6 and TRBJ2-1; 7 bases match TRBD1. V shed 5 bases and J 1 base; nucleotides not matched to a gene: 11. The CDR3 sequence is 17 residues long. Germline values: CDR1 MNHNY, CDR2 SVGAGI (reference sequence). CDR3 sequence (DNA): TGTGCCAGCAGTAGATCTGACAGGGTCAAGTCCTACAATGAGCAGTTCTTC. Translating gives CASSRSDRVKSYNEQFF.

The J gene is TRBJ1-1, the V gene TRBV25-1; 7 nucleotides match TRBD1. The junction had 8 bases not matched to a gene; V was cut back by 4 bases and J by 6 bases. Germline V gene data show CDR1 as MGHDK and CDR2 as SYGVNS. The length of the CDR3 is 14 residues. CDR3 loop: CASSVNRGLAEAFF. CDR3 coding DNA: TGTGCCAGCAGTGTAAACAGGGGTTTGGCTGAAGCTTTCTTT.

The rearrangement joins TRBV27 to TRBJ2-7; 7 bases align to TRBD2. J lost 4 bases, V lost 2 bases, and 8 bases had no gene match. This CDR3 region has 15 residues. Germline assignment: CDR1 MNHEY and CDR2 SMNVEV (reference sequence). CDR3 residues: CASSLRLEGGYEQYF. In nucleotides, the CDR3 is TGTGCCAGCAGTTTACGCCTCGAGGGAGGGTACGAGCAGTACTTC.

V is TRBV6-2 or TRBV6-3 and J is TRBJ1-2; 8 bases are a match to TRBD1. CDR3 length: 14 residues. Germline V lookup: CDR1 MNHEY, CDR2 SVGEGT. The V gene end was trimmed by 5 bases and the J gene end by 1 base; junction bases not matched to a gene: 3. The CDR3 bases are TGTGCCAGCAGTCGGACAGGGTTTAACTATGGCTACACCTTC. It encodes CASSRTGFNYGYTF.

This chain links TRBV5-4 with TRBJ1-3, with D uncertain. Trimming shortened V by 4 bases and J by 5 bases, and 13 bases separated the two germline ends. Germline values: CDR1 SGHNT, CDR2 YYREEE (reference sequence). The CDR3 sequence is 14 residues long. Written as DNA, the CDR3 is TGTGCCAGCAGCCCCCGTGGAGTGAGAAACACCATATATTTT. As protein: CASSPRGVRNTIYF.

The V and J genes are TRBV29-1 and TRBJ1-1; the D gene is possibly TRBD1 (6 bases). The CDR3 extends over 14 amino acids. Germline V CDR1 and CDR2: SQVTM, ANQGSEA. V lost 2 bases, J lost 5 bases, and 15 bases lay in between. CDR3 loop: CSVEREGGGTEAFF. The DNA of the CDR3 is TGCAGCGTTGAAAGAGAAGGGGGTGGGACTGAAGCTTTCTTT. Looking up the rest from reference TRBV29-1 and TRBJ1-1 gives the full variable domain: SAVISQKPSRDICQRGTSLTIQCQVDSQVTMMFWYRQQPGQSLTLIATANQGSEATYESGFVIDKFPISRPNLTFSTLTVSNMSPEDSSIYLCSVEREGGGTEAFFGQGTRLTVV.

The V gene is TRBV5-6, the J gene TRBJ1-3; 7 bases align to TRBD1. The V and J ends lost 4 bases and 0 bases, in that order; junction bases with no gene match: 13. This CDR3 comprises 18 residues. Per germline, CDR1 SGHDT and CDR2 YYEEEE. Here the CDR3 DNA reads TGTGCCAGCAGCCCATACCGACAGGGCCAACTCTCTGGAAACACCATATATTTT. Encoded protein: CASSPYRQGQLSGNTIYF.

This sequence joins TRBV2 and TRBJ1-2; 7 nucleotides line up with TRBD1. The V and J ends lost 10 bases and 8 bases, in that order; junction bases with no gene match: 7. Germline CDR1 and CDR2: SNHLY and FYNNEI. The CDR3 contains 11 residues. The CDR3 spells CATDREGGYTF. DNA of the CDR3: TGTGCCACCGACAGGGAAGGCGGCTACACCTTC. Full variable domain (rest looked up from reference TRBV2 and TRBJ1-2): EPEVTQTPSHQVTQMGQEVILRCVPISNHLYFYWYRQILGQKVEFLVSFYNNEISEKSEIFDDQFSVERPDGSNFTLKIRSTKLEDSAMYFCATDREGGYTFGSGTRLTVV.

The chain joins TRBV2 to TRBJ1-1; 7 nucleotides align to TRBD1. Losses at the gene ends were 8 bases for V and 0 bases for J; bases not matched to a gene: 3. CDR3 size: 13 residues. Germline V gives CDR1 SNHLY, CDR2 FYNNEI. As DNA, the CDR3 is TGTGCCAGCCGGACAGGTCTGAACACTGAAGCTTTCTTT. Its translation is CASRTGLNTEAFF.

The chain links TRBV5-1 to TRBJ2-7, with 8 bases identical to TRBD1. Trimming cost V 4 bases and J 5 bases; bases outside gene matches: 8. In germline, CDR1 is SGHRS, CDR2 YFSETQ. The CDR3 runs 14 residues. The CDR3 DNA reads TGCGCCAGCAGCCGGGACAGGTCGGTAAACGAGCAGTACTTC. Amino acids: CASSRDRSVNEQYF.

The chain employs TRBV5-5 and TRBJ1-4; D remains ambiguous. This CDR3 spans 15 amino acids. V lost 1 base and J lost 3, with 10 bases in between. The germline gives CDR1 SGHKS, CDR2 YYEKEE (reference sequence). The CDR3 nucleotides read TGTGCCAGCAGCTTGACCGGCGGGGCTAATGAAAAACTGTTTTTT. Its translation is CASSLTGGANEKLFF.

The sample holds one count of this clone. The CDR3 loop is CASSPTAGTEETQYF. In DNA, the CDR3 is TGTGCCAGCAGCCCCACCGCCGGGACAGAAGAGACCCAGTACTTC. The chain employs TRBV5-4 and TRBJ2-5; TRBD1 aligns across 7 bases. The CDR3 extends over 15 amino acids. The trim removed 4 bases at V and 3 bases at J, leaving 9 bases unmatched. Looked up from germline, CDR1 is SGHNT and CDR2 is YYREEE (reference sequence).

The V gene is TRBV25-1, the J gene TRBJ1-2; a possible D gene is TRBD1 (5 bases). V dropped 2 bases and J dropped 4 bases, with 14 bases sitting between them. This CDR3 contains 15 residues. The V gene's germline CDR1 is MGHDK and CDR2 SYGVNS. In DNA form, the CDR3 reads TGTGCCAGCAGTGAAGGACATTCCCGTGGCTATGGCTACACCTTC. Residues: CASSEGHSRGYGYTF.

The chain uses TRBV9 and TRBJ1-1, with TRBD1 identical over 8 bases. J was trimmed by 1 base and V by 3 bases; bases with no gene match: 8. The germline CDR1 and CDR2 sequences are SGDLS and YYNGEE. The length of the CDR3 is 16 residues. The CDR3 loop reads CASSARQGLGNTEAFF. CDR3 nucleotide sequence: TGTGCCAGCAGCGCAAGACAGGGGCTCGGGAACACTGAAGCTTTCTTT.

V usage is TRBV7-2 and J usage is TRBJ1-1; 7 bases line up with TRBD1. The V segment lost 5 bases and the J segment 4 bases; nucleotides outside the gene matches: 4. CDR1 is SGHTA and CDR2 is FQGNSA in the germline V gene. The CDR3 totals 13 residues. CDR3 nucleotide sequence: TGTGCCAGCAGCGCACAGGGGTTCACTGAAGCTTTCTTT. This translates into CASSAQGFTEAFF.

The rearrangement uses TRBV27 and TRBJ1-1; no reliable D call. The V gene's germline CDR1 is MNHEY and CDR2 SMNVEV (reference sequence). V lost 5 bases and J 5 bases, leaving 15 bases between the germline ends. The CDR3 extends over 14 amino acids. The CDR3 region has the DNA TGTGCCAGCAGTCTGAAGGAAGGAGGGACTGAAGCTTTCTTT. This translates into CASSLKEGGTEAFF.

The J gene is TRBJ1-1, the V gene TRBV29-1; no reliable D call. With 6 bases removed from V and 0 bases from J, the gap between germline ends came to 8 bases. The V gene's germline CDR1 is SQVTM and CDR2 ANQGSEA. The CDR3 spans 12 residues. DNA for the CDR3: TGCAGCGTACACAATATGAACACTGAAGCTTTCTTT. Protein: CSVHNMNTEAFF.

The chain has TRBV12-3 or TRBV12-4 and TRBJ1-2, with a possible D match to TRBD1 (5 bases). The CDR3 contains 13 residues. V lost 3 bases and J 3 bases, leaving 8 bases between the germline ends. CDR3 DNA: TGTGCCAGCAGTTTCGACAGCGACTATGGCTACACCTTC. It translates to CASSFDSDYGYTF.

The chain carries TRBV27 and TRBJ1-5; D possibly corresponds to TRBD1 (5 bases). CDR1 and CDR2 from the germline V gene are MNHEY and SMNVEV (reference sequence). V lost 3 bases and J 2 bases, leaving 8 bases between the germline ends. This CDR3 has 14 amino acids. CDR3 amino acids: CASSFRAGNQPQHF. Here the CDR3 DNA reads TGTGCCAGCAGTTTCAGGGCGGGCAATCAGCCCCAGCATTTT.

The rearrangement links TRBV6-1 to TRBJ1-2; 7 nucleotides align to TRBD1. The CDR3 covers 18 residues. The V gene's germline CDR1 is MNHNS and CDR2 SASEGT. V lost 2 bases and J lost 2; bases outside the gene matches: 14. The CDR3 DNA sequence: TGTGCCAGCAGTGAACCCGCCGACAGGGTTAAGTCCAACTATGGCTACACCTTC. Amino acid sequence: CASSEPADRVKSNYGYTF.

CDR3 sequence: CASLATPTQETQYF. CDR3 nucleotides: TGTGCCAGCCTGGCGACACCAACTCAAGAGACCCAGTACTTC. The chain is built from TRBV2 and TRBJ2-5; D ambiguous. CDR1 and CDR2 (germline): SNHLY, FYNNEI. Between the trimmed V and J ends, which lost 8 bases and 2 bases, there was a span of 15 bases. The CDR3 runs to 14 residues.

The DNA for the CDR3 is TGTGCCATCAGCAGGGTCGAGGACACTGAAGCTTTCTTT. Its protein is CAISRVEDTEAFF. The chain is built from TRBV10-3 and TRBJ1-1, with TRBD1 as a possible D gene (5 bases). This CDR3 is 13 amino acids long. Germline CDR1 ENHRY, CDR2 SYGVKD. The V and J ends lost 6 bases and 3 bases respectively, with 11 bases between them.

J is TRBJ2-2 and V is TRBV18; a weak D match, TRBD2 (6 bases). Germline values: CDR1 KGHSH, CDR2 LQKENI. Trimming took off 4 bases at V and 0 bases at J, with 6 bases between the two ends. The CDR3 runs to 14 residues. The CDR3 reads CASSRDSNTGELFF. The CDR3 coding sequence is TGTGCCAGCTCACGGGACTCGAACACCGGGGAGCTGTTTTTT.

This chain uses TRBV18 with TRBJ1-6; D ambiguous. CDR3 length equals 13 residues. Germline V CDR1 and CDR2: KGHSH, LQKENI. V lost 4 bases, J lost 8 bases, and 9 bases lay in between. CDR3: CASSQSRDSPLHF. DNA for the CDR3: TGTGCCAGCTCACAATCGAGGGATTCACCCCTCCACTTT.

The chain carries TRBV2 and TRBJ2-7; 8 nucleotides line up with TRBD1. Trimming took 6 bases from V and 6 from J; bases not matched to a gene: 7. The CDR3 has 13 residues. Germline CDR1 and CDR2: SNHLY and FYNNEI. The CDR3 loop reads CASRYSGGREQYF. As DNA, the CDR3 is TGTGCCAGCAGATACTCAGGGGGCCGCGAGCAGTACTTC.